This T cell receptor beta chain originates from a study of T cell responses to AZD1222 COVID-19 vaccine. This clone was seen once. Clones were sequenced by immunoSEQ multiplex PCR, and TCRdb holds only the in-frame ones, with some missing. The sample has approximately 90,000 clones, 89% seen once; the top ten hold around 5.5%. V was clipped by 6 bases and J by 7 bases; unmatched bases: 7. CDR1 LGHNT and CDR2 FRNRAP come from the germline V gene. The length of the CDR3 is 15 residues. The source material was peripheral blood, sampled 28 days after the second AZD1222 dose. The chain couples TRBV12-5 to TRBJ2-5; 14 bases are a match to TRBD2. This receptor was identified in an adult who received the AZD1222 COVID-19 vaccine. The CDR3 is CASGPGLAGEGTQYF. CDR3 bases: TGTGCTAGTGGACCGGGACTAGCGGGGGAGGGGACCCAGTACTTC.